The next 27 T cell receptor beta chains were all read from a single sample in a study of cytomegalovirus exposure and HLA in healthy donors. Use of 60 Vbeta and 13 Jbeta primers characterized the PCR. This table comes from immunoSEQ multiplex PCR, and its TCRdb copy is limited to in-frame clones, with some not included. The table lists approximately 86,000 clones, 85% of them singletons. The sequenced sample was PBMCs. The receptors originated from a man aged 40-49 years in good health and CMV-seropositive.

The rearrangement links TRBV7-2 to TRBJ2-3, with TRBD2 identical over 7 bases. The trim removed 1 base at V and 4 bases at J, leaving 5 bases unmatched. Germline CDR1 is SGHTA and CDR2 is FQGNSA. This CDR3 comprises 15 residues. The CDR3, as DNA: TGTGCCAGCAGCTTAGTGGGGGGGAAACCAGATACGCAGTATTTT. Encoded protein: CASSLVGGKPDTQYF.

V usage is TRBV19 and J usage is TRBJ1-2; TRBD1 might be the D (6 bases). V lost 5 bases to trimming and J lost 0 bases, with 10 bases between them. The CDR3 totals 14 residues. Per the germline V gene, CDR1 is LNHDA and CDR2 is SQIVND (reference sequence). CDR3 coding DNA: TGTGCCAGTAGTTCACAGGGAGCTAACTATGGCTACACCTTC. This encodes CASSSQGANYGYTF.

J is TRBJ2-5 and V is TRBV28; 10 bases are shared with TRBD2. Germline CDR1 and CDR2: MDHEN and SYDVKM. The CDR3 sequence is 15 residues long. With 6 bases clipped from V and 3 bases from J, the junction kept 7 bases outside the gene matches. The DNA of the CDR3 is TGTGCCAGCAGCACCGACCTAGCGGGAGAAGAGACCCAGTACTTC. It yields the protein CASSTDLAGEETQYF.

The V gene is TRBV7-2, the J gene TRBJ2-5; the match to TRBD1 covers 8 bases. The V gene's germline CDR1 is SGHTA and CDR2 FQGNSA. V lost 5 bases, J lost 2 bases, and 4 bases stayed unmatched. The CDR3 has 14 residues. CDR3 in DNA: TGTGCCAGCAGCCCGGACAGGGCACAAGAGACCCAGTACTTC. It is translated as CASSPDRAQETQYF.

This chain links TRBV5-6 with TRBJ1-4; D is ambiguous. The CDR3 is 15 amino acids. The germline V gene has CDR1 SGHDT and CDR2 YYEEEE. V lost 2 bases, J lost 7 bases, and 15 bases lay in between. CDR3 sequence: CASSLPGEKGEKLFF. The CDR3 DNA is TGTGCCAGCAGCTTACCCGGGGAAAAAGGTGAAAAACTGTTTTTT.

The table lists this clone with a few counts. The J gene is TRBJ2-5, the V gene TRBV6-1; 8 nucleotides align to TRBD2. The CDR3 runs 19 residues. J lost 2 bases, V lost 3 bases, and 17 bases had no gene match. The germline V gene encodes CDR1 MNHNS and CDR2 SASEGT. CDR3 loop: CASSDWGGGTSGRQETQYF. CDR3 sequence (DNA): TGTGCCAGCAGTGATTGGGGCGGGGGGACCTCAGGTCGGCAAGAGACCCAGTACTTC.

The CDR3 nucleotides are TGTGCCAGCAGTCTCCTTCGACAGGGCTACGAGCAGTACTTC. Protein: CASSLLRQGYEQYF. The gene calls are TRBV27 and TRBJ2-7, with TRBD1 matching 7 bases. The CDR3 consists of 14 residues. The J segment lost 3 bases and the V segment lost 5 bases, leaving 7 bases of the junction unmatched. Germline values: CDR1 MNHEY, CDR2 SMNVEV (reference sequence).

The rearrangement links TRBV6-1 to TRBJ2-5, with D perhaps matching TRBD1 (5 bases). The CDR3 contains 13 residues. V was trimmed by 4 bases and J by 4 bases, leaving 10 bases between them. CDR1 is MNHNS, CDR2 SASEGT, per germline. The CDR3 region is CASSVRQRETQYF. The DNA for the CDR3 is TGTGCCAGCAGTGTACGACAGAGAGAGACCCAGTACTTC.

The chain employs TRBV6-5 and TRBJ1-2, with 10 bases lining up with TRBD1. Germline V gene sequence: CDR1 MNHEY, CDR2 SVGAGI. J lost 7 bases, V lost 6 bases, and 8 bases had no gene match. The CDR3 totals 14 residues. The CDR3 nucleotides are TGTGCCAGCAGAAGACAGGGGGCAGGTCGTGGCTACACCTTC. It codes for CASRRQGAGRGYTF.

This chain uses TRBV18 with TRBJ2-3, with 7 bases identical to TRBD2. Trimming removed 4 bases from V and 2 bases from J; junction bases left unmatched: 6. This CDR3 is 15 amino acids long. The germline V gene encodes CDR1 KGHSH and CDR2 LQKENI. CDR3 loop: CASSQFGGTTDTQYF. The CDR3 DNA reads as TGTGCCAGCTCACAGTTCGGGGGGACCACAGATACGCAGTATTTT.

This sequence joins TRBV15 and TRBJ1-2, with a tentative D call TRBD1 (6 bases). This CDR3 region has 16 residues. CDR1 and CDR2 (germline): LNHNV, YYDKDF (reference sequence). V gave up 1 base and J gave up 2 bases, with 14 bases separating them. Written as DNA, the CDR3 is TGTGCCACCAGCAGAGCAGGGCAGGGGAAAAACTATGGCTACACCTTC. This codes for CATSRAGQGKNYGYTF.

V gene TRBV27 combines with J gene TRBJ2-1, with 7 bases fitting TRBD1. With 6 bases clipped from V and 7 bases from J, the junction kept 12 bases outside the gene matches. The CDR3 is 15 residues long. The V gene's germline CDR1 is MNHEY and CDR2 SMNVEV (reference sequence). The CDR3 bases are TGTGCCAGCAGCCTCTCAGGACAGGCGTCTAATGAGCAGTTCTTC. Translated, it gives CASSLSGQASNEQFF.

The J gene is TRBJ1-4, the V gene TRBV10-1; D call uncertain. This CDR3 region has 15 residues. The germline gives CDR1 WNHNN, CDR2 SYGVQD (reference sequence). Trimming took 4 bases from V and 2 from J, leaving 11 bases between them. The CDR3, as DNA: TGCGCCAGCAGTGGGAGAGATGGGACTAATGAAAAACTGTTTTTT. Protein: CASSGRDGTNEKLFF.

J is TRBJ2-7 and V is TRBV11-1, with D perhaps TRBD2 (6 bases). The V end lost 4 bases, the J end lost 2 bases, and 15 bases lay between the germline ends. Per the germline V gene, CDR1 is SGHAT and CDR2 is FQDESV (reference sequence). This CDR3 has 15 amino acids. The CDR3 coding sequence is TGTGCCAGCAGCTCCGGGGGTAGCTATCCCTACGAGCAGTACTTC. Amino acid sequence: CASSSGGSYPYEQYF.

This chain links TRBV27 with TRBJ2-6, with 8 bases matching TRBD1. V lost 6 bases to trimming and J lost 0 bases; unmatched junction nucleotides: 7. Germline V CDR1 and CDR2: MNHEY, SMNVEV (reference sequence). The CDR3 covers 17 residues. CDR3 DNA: TGTGCCAGCAGGTTGACAGGGGCTGGCTCTGGGGCCAACGTCCTGACTTTC. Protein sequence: CASRLTGAGSGANVLTF.

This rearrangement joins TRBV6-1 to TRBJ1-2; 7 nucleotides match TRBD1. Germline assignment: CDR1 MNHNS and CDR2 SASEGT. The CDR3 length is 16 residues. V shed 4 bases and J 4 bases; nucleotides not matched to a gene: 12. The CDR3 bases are TGTGCCAGCAGTGTTTTAGAACAGGGGAGTGGCTATGGCTACACCTTC. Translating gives CASSVLEQGSGYGYTF.

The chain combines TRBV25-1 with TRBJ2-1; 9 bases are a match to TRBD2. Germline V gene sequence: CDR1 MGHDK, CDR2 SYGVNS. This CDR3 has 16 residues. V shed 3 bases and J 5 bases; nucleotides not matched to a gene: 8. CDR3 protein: CASSDWFSGSDNEQFF. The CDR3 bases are TGTGCCAGCAGTGATTGGTTTAGCGGGAGCGACAATGAGCAGTTCTTC. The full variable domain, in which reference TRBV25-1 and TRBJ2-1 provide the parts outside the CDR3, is EADIYQTPRYLVIGTGKKITLECSQTMGHDKMYWYQQDPGMELHLIHYSYGVNSTEKGDLSSESTVSRIRTEHFPLTLESARPSHTSQYLCASSDWFSGSDNEQFFGPGTRLTVL.

The CDR3 spells CSVGGRPWEQYF. In DNA, the CDR3 is TGCAGCGTTGGGGGGAGGCCGTGGGAGCAGTACTTC. V usage is TRBV29-1 and J usage is TRBJ2-7, with D perhaps TRBD2 (6 bases). The CDR3 loop spans 12 amino acids. Trimming took off 4 bases at V and 7 bases at J, with 14 bases between the two ends. Germline values: CDR1 SQVTM, CDR2 ANQGSEA.

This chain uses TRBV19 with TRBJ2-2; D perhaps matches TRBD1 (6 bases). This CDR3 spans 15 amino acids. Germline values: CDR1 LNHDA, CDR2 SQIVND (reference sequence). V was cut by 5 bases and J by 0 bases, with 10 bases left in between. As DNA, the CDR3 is TGTGCCAGTAGTCACTCAGGGGCGAACACCGGGGAGCTGTTTTTT. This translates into CASSHSGANTGELFF.

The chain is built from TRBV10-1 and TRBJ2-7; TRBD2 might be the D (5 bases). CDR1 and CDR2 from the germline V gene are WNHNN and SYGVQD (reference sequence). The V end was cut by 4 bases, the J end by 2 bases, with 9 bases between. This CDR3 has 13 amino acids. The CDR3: CASSVRGAYEQYF. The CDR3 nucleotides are TGCGCCAGCAGTGTTCGGGGAGCCTACGAGCAGTACTTC.

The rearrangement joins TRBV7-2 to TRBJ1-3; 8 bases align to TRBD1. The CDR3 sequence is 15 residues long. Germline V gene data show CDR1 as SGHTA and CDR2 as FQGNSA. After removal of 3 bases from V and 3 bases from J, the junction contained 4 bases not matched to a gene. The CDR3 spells CASSFGQGFGNTIYF. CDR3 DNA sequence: TGTGCCAGCAGCTTTGGACAGGGTTTTGGAAACACCATATATTTT.

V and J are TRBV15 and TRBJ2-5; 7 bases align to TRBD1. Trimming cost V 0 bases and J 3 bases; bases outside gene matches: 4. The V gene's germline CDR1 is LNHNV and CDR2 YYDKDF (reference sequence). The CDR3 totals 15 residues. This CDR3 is CATSREGGREETQYF. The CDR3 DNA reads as TGTGCCACCAGCAGAGAAGGGGGCAGGGAAGAGACCCAGTACTTC.

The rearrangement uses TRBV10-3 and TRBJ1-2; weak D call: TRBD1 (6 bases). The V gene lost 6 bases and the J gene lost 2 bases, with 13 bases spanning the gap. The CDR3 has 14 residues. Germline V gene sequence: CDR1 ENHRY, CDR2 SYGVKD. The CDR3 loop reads CAISSGTPNYGYTF. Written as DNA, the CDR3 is TGTGCCATCAGCTCCGGGACACCGAACTATGGCTACACCTTC.

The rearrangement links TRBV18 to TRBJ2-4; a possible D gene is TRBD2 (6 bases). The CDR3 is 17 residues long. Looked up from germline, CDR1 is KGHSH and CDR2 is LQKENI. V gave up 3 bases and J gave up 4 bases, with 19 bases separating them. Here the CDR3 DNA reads TGTGCCAGCTCACCCTCCGGGACGGAGGGCCCTAAAAACATTCAGTACTTC. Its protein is CASSPSGTEGPKNIQYF.

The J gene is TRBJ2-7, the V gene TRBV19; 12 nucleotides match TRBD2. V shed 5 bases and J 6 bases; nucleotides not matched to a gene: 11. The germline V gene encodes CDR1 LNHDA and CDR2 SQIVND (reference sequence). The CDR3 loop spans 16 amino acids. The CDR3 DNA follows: TGTGCCAGTAGTGATGGACTAGCGGGATGGGGGACCGAGCAGTACTTC. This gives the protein CASSDGLAGWGTEQYF.

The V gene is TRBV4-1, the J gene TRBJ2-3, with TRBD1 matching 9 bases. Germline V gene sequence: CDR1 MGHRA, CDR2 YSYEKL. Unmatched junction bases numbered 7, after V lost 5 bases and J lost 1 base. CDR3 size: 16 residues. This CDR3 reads CASSRGTGGGTDTQYF. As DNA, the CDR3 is TGCGCCAGCAGCAGGGGCACAGGGGGCGGCACAGATACGCAGTATTTT.

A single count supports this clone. The CDR3 protein is CASGQPINQPQHF. The CDR3, as DNA: TGTGCCAGCGGACAGCCGATCAATCAGCCCCAGCATTTT. This chain joins TRBV6-5 and TRBJ1-5; D may be TRBD1 (6 bases). The germline V gene has CDR1 MNHEY and CDR2 SVGAGI. Trimming cost V 8 bases and J 3 bases, with 11 bases left between them. The CDR3 length is 13 residues.